This T cell receptor beta chain was identified during a study of T cells in narcolepsy (dated by TCRdb to the late 2010s). With respect to the entire study: The study enrolled patients with narcolepsy type 1 or type 2 (NT1, NT2) together with healthy control donors. Autoreactive T cells targeting hypocretin neuron self-antigens (hypocretin, TRIB2) were sought in narcolepsy patients, and TCR Vbeta sequencing was used to track clonotypes in blood and CSF.

As to this clone: Its antigen remains unidentified. No much larger clone is present one base from it, and per-base qualities are unavailable.

Study-wide findings and limitations: In plots comparing CSF and blood CD4+ T cell clonotypes from the same patient, HCRT-specific and TRIB2-specific autoreactive clonotypes were highlighted. Some blood memory CD4+ repertoires from patients and controls contained no sequences matching autoreactive T cell clones. According to the report, autoreactive clonotypes were detected serially in the blood of the same patients and of different patients, but not in healthy controls. Numbers of sequenced blood memory CD4+ clonotypes were comparable, with averages of some 38,000 in patients and around 30,000 in controls.

Libraries were made using the immunoSEQ multiplex PCR assay. TCRdb took over this immuneACCESS table, retaining in-frame rearrangements with V and J assigned. Such tables are incomplete; in checked studies, under half of the missing clones stem from an unresolved V gene, and the remainder is unexplained. The sample has 15,000 to 20,000 clones on record, 65% to 90% of them singletons. The ten largest clones take up roughly 0.75% of the sample. CDR1 LNHDA and CDR2 SQIVND are derived from the germline V gene (reference sequence). V is cut back by 6 bases and J by 4 bases, with 4 bases in the junction unmatched. Spanning cysteine to phenylalanine, the CDR3 consists of 13 amino acids. CDR3 DNA only is kept here, 39 bases in frame from base 1. For TCR Vbeta sequencing, memory CD4+ T cells were sorted ex vivo from the peripheral blood of narcolepsy patients and healthy controls.

Material for sequencing was memory (CD45RA-) CD4+ T cells from blood. The cell subset or site label corresponds to: memory T cells sorted ex vivo from peripheral blood. This clonotype originated in a human donor in good health. Recombination linked TRBV19 to TRBJ2-5, with 8 junctional bases fitting TRBD1. The base sequence is TGTGCCAGTAGCGTTGACAGGGGAGAGACCCAGTACTTC. Its amino acids are CASSVDRGETQYF.